One and the same sample provided the 24 T cell receptor beta chains below, sequenced in a study of T-cell memory formation after mild COVID-19. A single record per CDR3 protein comes from TCRdb applying MiXCR to the 5' RACE reads. Of 400,000 to 500,000 distinct CDR3 sequences listed, roughly 26% were seen once; the top ten hold about 10%. Sequenced: PBMCs or a T cell subset sorted from them (not recorded which). These receptors were obtained from an adult woman who had mild COVID-19 (a few samples of this study predate the infection). Cell type and time point are not known.

V usage is TRBV20-1 and J usage is TRBJ2-6; D is unclear. Trimming cost V 1 base and J 3 bases, with 4 bases left between them. This CDR3 comprises 13 residues. Germline CDR1 DFQATT, CDR2 SNEGSKA (reference sequence). CDR3 region: CSARGVGANVLTF. DNA of the CDR3: TGCAGTGCTAGAGGGGTTGGGGCCAACGTCCTGACTTTC.

J is TRBJ2-1 and V is TRBV19, with a tentative D call TRBD1 (5 bases). Germline V gene data show CDR1 as LNHDA and CDR2 as SQIVND (reference sequence). CDR3 length equals 12 residues. Trimming removed 5 bases at V and 10 bases at J, with 12 bases between. The CDR3 spells CASSVDGHEQFF. Here the CDR3 DNA reads TGTGCCAGTAGTGTGGACGGACACGAGCAGTTCTTC.

The rearrangement uses TRBV30 and TRBJ2-1; D ambiguous. This CDR3 is built from 14 residues. The ends were cut back, 3 bases at V and 12 bases at J, with 21 bases in the middle. The germline V gene encodes CDR1 GTSNPN and CDR2 SVGIG (reference sequence). CDR3 nucleotide sequence: TGTGCCTGGAGCGCCGTGAGCCGGACGATGGGGCAGTTCTTC. As protein: CAWSAVSRTMGQFF.

This clonotype was counted only a few times. Written as DNA, the CDR3 is TGCGCCAGCAGCTTGGATTGGGGGGCAACGGATGAAGCTTTCTTT. It codes for CASSLDWGATDEAFF. The chain has TRBV5-1 and TRBJ1-1; D is possibly TRBD1 (6 bases). Germline loops: CDR1 SGHRS, CDR2 YFSETQ. The V and J ends lost 0 bases and 7 bases respectively, with 16 bases between them. CDR3 length: 15 residues.

This clonotype was observed at least ten times. CDR3 in amino acids: CASSLDLSYEQYF. DNA for the CDR3: TGTGCCAGCTCACTGGACCTTTCCTACGAGCAGTACTTC. This chain links TRBV18 with TRBJ2-7; D call uncertain. Germline V gene lookup returns CDR1 KGHSH and CDR2 LQKENI. Trimming cost V 4 bases and J 1 base, with 8 bases left between them. The CDR3 has 13 residues.

Comment on this clonotype: An end of the junction differs from the germline gene, which may be a read error. This rearrangement joins TRBV7-7 to TRBJ2-1; 16 bases are a match to TRBD2. The CDR3 contains 16 residues. The germline gives CDR1 SSHAT, CDR2 FNYEAQ (reference sequence). The CDR3 DNA follows: TGTGCTAGCAGCTCGGGACTAGCGGGAGGGGGGACTGAGCAGTTCTTC. Protein: CASSSGLAGGGTEQFF.

This clonotype was counted only a few times. The gene calls are TRBV4-1 and TRBJ1-1; perhaps TRBD1 as D (5 bases). V was shortened by 3 bases and J by 1 base, with 12 bases between the two germline ends. The CDR3 is made up of 15 amino acids. CDR1 and CDR2 (germline): MGHRA, YSYEKL. CDR3 residues: CASSHRQMQNTEAFF. The CDR3 DNA reads as TGCGCCAGCAGCCATAGACAGATGCAGAACACTGAAGCTTTCTTT.

This clonotype occurred a few times. The genes are TRBV11-3 and TRBJ1-4; TRBD1 aligns across 9 bases. The junction had 3 bases not matched to a gene; V was cut back by 4 bases and J by 6 bases. Germline V gives CDR1 SGHNT, CDR2 YENEEA. The CDR3 consists of 14 residues. Here the CDR3 reads CASSSDRGYEKLFF. In DNA, the CDR3 is TGTGCCAGCAGCTCGGACAGGGGATATGAAAAACTGTTTTTT.

There are a few counts of this clonotype. The chain carries TRBV20-1 and TRBJ1-1, with D possibly being TRBD1 (6 bases). V lost 3 bases and J lost 2, with 13 bases in between. CDR1 and CDR2 from the germline V gene are DFQATT and SNEGSKA (reference sequence). The length of the CDR3 is 14 residues. DNA of the CDR3: TGCAGTGCTAGGGGGGGGGGCACTAACACTGAAGCTTTCTTT. Translating it yields CSARGGGTNTEAFF.

V gene TRBV7-9 combines with J gene TRBJ2-7, with D unresolved. CDR1 and CDR2 (germline): SEHNR, FQNEAQ (reference sequence). V lost 3 bases and J lost 6, with 18 bases in between. CDR3 length: 15 amino acids. The DNA for the CDR3 is TGTGCCAGCAGCTTGAACACAGCTTCCCTAGGCGAGCAGTACTTC. It yields the protein CASSLNTASLGEQYF. Full variable domain (outside the CDR3, taken from reference TRBV7-9 and TRBJ2-7): DTGVSQNPRHKITKRGQNVTFRCDPISEHNRLYWYRQTLGQGPEFLTYFQNEAQLEKSRLLSDRFSAERPKGSFSTLEIQRTEQGDSAMYLCASSLNTASLGEQYFGPGTRLTVT.

This clonotype showed up just a few times. The chain is built from TRBV5-1 and TRBJ2-1; D possibly corresponds to TRBD1 (6 bases). The germline gives CDR1 SGHRS, CDR2 YFSETQ. This CDR3 spans 12 amino acids. Trimming cost V 8 bases and J 6 bases, with 12 bases left between them. DNA for the CDR3: TGCGCCAGTCAGACAGGACCCAATGAGCAGTTCTTC. It yields the protein CASQTGPNEQFF.

This clonotype was found a few times. The V call is TRBV4-3, the J call TRBJ2-3; the D is unclear. V was pared by 0 bases and J by 1 base, with 5 bases between. This CDR3 region has 14 residues. Germline V gene sequence: CDR1 LGHNA, CDR2 YSLEER. As DNA, the CDR3 is TGCGCCAGCAGCCAAGAAACGGGCACAGATACGCAGTATTTT. This sequence encodes CASSQETGTDTQYF.

J is TRBJ1-2 and V is TRBV5-1, with 7 bases that match TRBD1. The ends lost 8 bases at V and 4 bases at J; junction bases unmatched: 8. CDR1 SGHRS and CDR2 YFSETQ come from the germline V gene. This CDR3 spans 13 amino acids. DNA of the CDR3: TGCGCCAGTAAAGGGACAGAGTTCTATGGCTACACCTTC. Its protein is CASKGTEFYGYTF.

The J gene is TRBJ2-7, the V gene TRBV6-5; 8 bases map to TRBD1. This CDR3 has 15 amino acids. V was clipped by 4 bases and J by 2 bases; unmatched bases: 7. Germline CDR1 is MNHEY and CDR2 is SVGAGI. CDR3 DNA sequence: TGTGCCAGCAGTTTCGGACAGGGATCTACCTACGAGCAGTACTTC. Translation: CASSFGQGSTYEQYF.

The V gene is TRBV7-2, the J gene TRBJ2-4; 7 positions agree with TRBD1. The CDR3 spans 17 residues. With 5 bases clipped from V and 3 bases from J, the junction kept 13 bases outside the gene matches. In germline, CDR1 is SGHTA, CDR2 FQGNSA. CDR3 residues: CASSPGFGQDLKNIQYF. CDR3 in DNA: TGTGCCAGCAGCCCAGGTTTCGGACAGGACCTCAAAAACATTCAGTACTTC.

The gene calls are TRBV9 and TRBJ1-1; 8 bases line up with TRBD1. J lost 2 bases, V lost 4 bases, and 7 bases had no gene match. The germline CDR1 and CDR2 sequences are SGDLS and YYNGEE. The CDR3 runs 15 residues. In DNA form, the CDR3 reads TGTGCCAGCAGCCCCCGGACAGGGTATAACACTGAAGCTTTCTTT. Protein sequence: CASSPRTGYNTEAFF. The entire variable domain, with the rest obtained from reference TRBV9 and TRBJ1-1, is as follows: DSGVTQTPKHLITATGQRVTLRCSPRSGDLSVYWYQQSLDQGLQFLIQYYNGEERAKGNILERFSAQQFPDLHSELNLSSLELGDSALYFCASSPRTGYNTEAFFGQGTRLTVV.

This clonotype was seen a few times. The chain uses TRBV20-1 and TRBJ2-1; 8 bases match TRBD1. Germline trimming cut 6 bases from V and 1 base from J; bases unmatched to any gene: 5. The CDR3 loop spans 14 amino acids. CDR1 DFQATT and CDR2 SNEGSKA come from the germline V gene (reference sequence). This CDR3 is CSATTGESYNEQFF. CDR3 in DNA: TGCAGTGCCACGACAGGGGAGTCCTACAATGAGCAGTTCTTC.

This chain joins TRBV19 and TRBJ1-5, with 11 bases that match TRBD1. Unmatched junction bases numbered 6, after V lost 4 bases and J lost 4 bases. Looked up from germline, CDR1 is LNHDA and CDR2 is SQIVND (reference sequence). The CDR3 is 16 residues long. CDR3: CASSTRDRGYNQPQHF. CDR3 DNA sequence: TGTGCCAGTAGTACGAGGGACAGGGGGTATAATCAGCCCCAGCATTTT.

This clonotype was detected ten times or more. This chain links TRBV7-3 with TRBJ1-1; D might be TRBD1 (6 bases). Trimming removed 6 bases at V and 1 base at J, with 9 bases between. Germline-derived CDR1 and CDR2 are SGHTA and FQGTGA. The CDR3 runs 13 residues. CDR3 region: CASSWTANTEAFF. The CDR3 DNA follows: TGTGCCAGCAGTTGGACAGCGAACACTGAAGCTTTCTTT.

The V gene is TRBV15, the J gene TRBJ1-4, with D possibly TRBD1 on 5 matching bases. This CDR3 contains 15 residues. Between the trimmed V and J ends, which lost 3 bases and 6 bases, there was a span of 14 bases. CDR1 and CDR2 from the germline V gene are LNHNV and YYDKDF (reference sequence). CDR3 in DNA: TGTGCCACCAGCAGTCGACCGGGGACGGATGAAAAACTGTTTTTT. It encodes CATSSRPGTDEKLFF.

This clonotype was detected only a few times. The chain uses TRBV10-3 and TRBJ2-1; the D gene is possibly TRBD1 (8 bases). This CDR3 has 13 residues. The germline gives CDR1 ENHRY, CDR2 SYGVKD. V dropped 6 bases and J dropped 7 bases, with 13 bases sitting between them. This chain's CDR3 is CAIRGQGGNEQFF. The DNA for the CDR3 is TGTGCCATCAGAGGACAGGGAGGGAATGAGCAGTTCTTC.

This clonotype showed up just a few times. The gene calls are TRBV12-3 or TRBV12-4 and TRBJ2-7, with a possible D match to TRBD2 (7 bases). Trimming removed 8 bases from V and 6 bases from J, with 17 bases in between. The CDR3 runs 13 residues. Written as DNA, the CDR3 is TGTGCCAGCCGCCTCGCGGGGGCAGGCGAGCAGTACTTC. Amino acid sequence: CASRLAGAGEQYF.

The V gene is TRBV9, the J gene TRBJ2-3; 7 positions agree with TRBD2. Trimming removed 2 bases from V and 4 bases from J; junction bases left unmatched: 7. CDR1 SGDLS and CDR2 YYNGEE come from the germline V gene. This CDR3 comprises 15 residues. The CDR3 spells CASSVVGGSADTQYF. The CDR3 DNA is TGTGCCAGCAGCGTTGTTGGCGGGAGTGCAGATACGCAGTATTTT.

This clonotype has only a few counts. The rearrangement links TRBV4-1 to TRBJ2-5, with D possibly being TRBD1 (6 bases). This CDR3 has 15 amino acids. V dropped 0 bases and J dropped 1 base, with 9 bases sitting between them. Germline V CDR1 and CDR2: MGHRA, YSYEKL. CDR3 DNA: TGCGCCAGCAGCCAAGAGGTCAGGGGCCAAGAGACCCAGTACTTC. Translated: CASSQEVRGQETQYF.